The clone carrying this T cell receptor beta chain has a single count. Its target is unknown. The CDR3 consists of 16 residues. J gave up 7 bases and V 1 base, and 9 bases lay outside the gene matches. Germline CDR1 reads DFQATT; CDR2 reads SNEGSKA (reference sequence). This entry is derived from a study of vaccination and CD4 T cells after COVID-19. At the level of the study: Both day-14 and day-161-to-241 post-vaccine samples exist for three convalescent patients.

Time point of the sample: late sampling 161 to 241 days after vaccination in three convalescent patients. A single record per CDR3 protein comes from TCRdb applying MiXCR to the PCR reads. The sample yields some 33,000 distinct CDR3 sequences, 35% to 40% seen once. Points from the study as a whole: Early timepoints after natural infection were not analyzed in these convalescent patients. Convalescent patients displayed spike mono-reactivity in 304 of 307 vaccine-specific clones.

The chain links TRBV20-1 to TRBJ2-7; TRBD2 aligns across 14 bases. The clonotype comes from a human donor who had recovered from COVID-19. This sample comprised CD4+ T cells from blood, obtained about 7 months after SARS-CoV-2 vaccination. The CDR3 region has the DNA TGCAGTGCTAGAGCCCTGACTAGCGGGAGGGCTGGGGAGCAGTACTTC. Protein sequence: CSARALTSGRAGEQYF.